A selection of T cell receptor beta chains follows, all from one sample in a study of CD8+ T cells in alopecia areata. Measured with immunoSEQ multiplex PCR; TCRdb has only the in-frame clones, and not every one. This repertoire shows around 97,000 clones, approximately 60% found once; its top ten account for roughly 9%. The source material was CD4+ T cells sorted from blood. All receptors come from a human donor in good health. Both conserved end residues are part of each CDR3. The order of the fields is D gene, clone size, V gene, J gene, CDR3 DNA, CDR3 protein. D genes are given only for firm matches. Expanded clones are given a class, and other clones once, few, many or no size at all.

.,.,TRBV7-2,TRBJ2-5,TGTGCCACCGCCCTCCAAGAGACCCAGTACTTC,CATALQETQYF
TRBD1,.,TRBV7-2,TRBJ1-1,TGTGCCAGCAGGCCTACAGGGGCAGGTAGAAACACTGAAGCTTTCTTT,CASRPTGAGRNTEAFF
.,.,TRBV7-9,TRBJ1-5,TGTGCCAGCAGCTTAGACAGAACTCAGCCCCAGCATTTT,CASSLDRTQPQHF
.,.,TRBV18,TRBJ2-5,TGTGCCAGCTCACCGCCCGTGTCCGAGGGGACCCAGTACTTC,CASSPPVSEGTQYF
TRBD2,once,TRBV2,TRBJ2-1,TGTGCCAGCAGTGAGTTCGTAGCGGGGTTTATAAATGAGCAGTTCTTC,CASSEFVAGFINEQFF
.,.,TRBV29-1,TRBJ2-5,TGCAGCGTCGGGACTTACCAAGAGACCCAGTACTTC,CSVGTYQETQYF
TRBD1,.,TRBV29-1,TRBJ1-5,TGCAGCGTTGAAACCCTGGGACAGATACTCAGCAATCAGCCCCAGCATTTT,CSVETLGQILSNQPQHF
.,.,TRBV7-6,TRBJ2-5,TGTGCCAGCAGCTCAGCCCAGGACTGGTCGACCCAGTACTTC,CASSSAQDWSTQYF
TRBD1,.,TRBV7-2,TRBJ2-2,TGTGCCAGCAGCAGAGGGGCCGGACAGGGGGTAAACGGGGAGCTGTTTTTT,CASSRGAGQGVNGELFF
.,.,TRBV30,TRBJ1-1,TGTGCCTGGAGCGGGACCTTCGGGACTGAAGCTTTCTTT,CAWSGTFGTEAFF
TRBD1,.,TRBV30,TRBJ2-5,TGTGCCTGGAAGAGACAGGGGGTATTAGGCGTAGAGACCCAGTACTTC,CAWKRQGVLGVETQYF
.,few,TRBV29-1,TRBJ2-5,TGCAGCGGGGCAAAAATCGGGGAGACCCAGTACTTC,CSGAKIGETQYF
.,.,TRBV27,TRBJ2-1,TGTGCCAGCAGGTCCTTTGGAGGGGCCTACAATGAGCAGTTCTTC,CASRSFGGAYNEQFF
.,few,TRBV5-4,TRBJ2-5,TGTGCCAGCAGCCCGGACAGGGAGGGAAGAGTGGCGACCCAGTACTTC,CASSPDREGRVATQYF
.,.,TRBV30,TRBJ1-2,TGTGCCTGGAGTGTGAGCTCTGGCTACACCTTC,CAWSVSSGYTF
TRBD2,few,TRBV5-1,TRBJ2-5,TGCGCCAGCAGCGACGGACTAGCGGGGGTGGGAGAGACCCAGTACTTC,CASSDGLAGVGETQYF
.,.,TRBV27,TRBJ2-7,TGTGCCAGCAGACGGGACTCCTTTTACGAGCAGTACTTC,CASRRDSFYEQYF